Below, 15 T cell receptor beta chains from the same sample are listed, as sequenced in a study of blood T cells in healthy people across ages. PCR was performed a second time for roughly 7 to 12 cycles using a sample-barcoded 5' primer and a J-beta primer mix. TCRdb reprocessed the 5' RACE reads with MiXCR, giving one entry per CDR3 protein. The profile shows approximately 850,000 distinct CDR3 sequences, more than 45% of them singletons. The source material was blood. These receptor sequences come from a man aged 25-45 years in good health.

The CDR3 DNA sequence: TGTGCCGGACTAGCGGGCCCCACAGATACGCAGTATTTT. As protein: CAGLAGPTDTQYF. V usage is TRBV6-5 and J usage is TRBJ2-3, with 11 positions matching TRBD2. With V trimmed by 11 bases and J by 2 bases, 3 bases remained unmatched. CDR1 MNHEY and CDR2 SVGAGI come from the germline V gene. The CDR3 has 13 amino acids.

This chain connects TRBV15 to TRBJ2-7, with 10 bases aligning to TRBD1. Germline CDR1 LNHNV, CDR2 YYDKDF (reference sequence). The CDR3 has 14 residues. Trimming at V came to 3 bases and at J to 3 bases, leaving 2 bases not matched to a gene. CDR3 sequence reads: CATSRDRGYYEQYF. CDR3 DNA: TGTGCCACCAGCAGGGACAGGGGGTACTACGAGCAGTACTTC. Full variable domain (remainder filled in from reference TRBV15 and TRBJ2-7): DAMVIQNPRYQVTQFGKPVTLSCSQTLNHNVMYWYQQKSSQAPKLLFHYYDKDFNNEADTPDNFQSRRPNTSFCFLDIRSPGLGDTAMYLCATSRDRGYYEQYFGPGTRLTVT.

The CDR3 DNA sequence: TGTGCCAGCAATTTCTCCCCCAAGAGGGGAGAAGAGACCCAGTACTTC. Translating gives CASNFSPKRGEETQYF. V is TRBV6-5 and J is TRBJ2-5; D is perhaps TRBD1 or TRBD2 (5 bases each). Germline assignment: CDR1 MNHEY and CDR2 SVGAGI. V was clipped by 7 bases and J by 3 bases, with 21 bases between them. The length of the CDR3 is 16 residues.

Worth noting for this clonotype: Its ends do not fully match the called genes, so a read error is possible. J is TRBJ2-4 and V is TRBV7-8; 8 bases map to TRBD1. The germline V gene has CDR1 SGHVS and CDR2 FQNEAQ. The CDR3 is 17 residues long. Here the CDR3 reads CAGSWHRDTGGKNIQYF. CDR3 nucleotide sequence: TGTGCCGGCAGCTGGCATCGGGACACAGGGGGCAAAAACATTCAGTACTTC.

Only a few counts were recorded for this clonotype. The genes are TRBV9 and TRBJ2-3, with unresolved D. Germline V gene data show CDR1 as SGDLS and CDR2 as YYNGEE. The CDR3 totals 14 residues. V lost 3 bases, J lost 4 bases, and 12 bases lay in between. Here the CDR3 DNA reads TGTGCCAGCAGCGAATACAAAGTGGCAGATACGCAGTATTTT. Translated: CASSEYKVADTQYF.

The rearrangement links TRBV5-1 to TRBJ2-5, with 8 bases lining up with TRBD1. The V gene end was trimmed by 0 bases and the J gene end by 4 bases; junction bases not matched to a gene: 5. The germline CDR1 and CDR2 sequences are SGHRS and YFSETQ. The CDR3 runs to 15 residues. The CDR3 DNA reads TGCGCCAGCAGCTTGGAGGGACAGGCGAGAGAGACCCAGTACTTC. It codes for CASSLEGQARETQYF.

V is TRBV14 and J is TRBJ2-6; no firm D call. V lost 4 bases and J 0 bases, leaving 10 bases between the germline ends. This CDR3 has 16 amino acids. Germline V lookup: CDR1 SGHDN, CDR2 FVKESK. CDR3 region: CASSLQKSSGANVLTF. The DNA for the CDR3 is TGTGCCAGCAGCCTACAGAAGAGCTCTGGGGCCAACGTCCTGACTTTC.

The chain is built from TRBV6-5 and TRBJ2-5, with 9 bases fitting TRBD1. Trimming cost V 0 bases and J 5 bases; bases outside gene matches: 7. This CDR3 contains 16 residues. Germline CDR1 and CDR2: MNHEY and SVGAGI. The CDR3 loop reads CASSYSGQGLGETQYF. The CDR3 nucleotides read TGTGCCAGCAGTTACTCGGGACAGGGATTGGGGGAGACCCAGTACTTC.

Written as DNA, the CDR3 is TGTGCCAGCAGCTTGGGAGGGGGACAGCAACAGCCACGGTACTTC. This encodes CASSLGGGQQQPRYF. The chain combines TRBV5-4 with TRBJ2-7; 7 bases line up with TRBD1. Looked up from germline, CDR1 is SGHNT and CDR2 is YYREEE (reference sequence). V dropped 0 bases and J dropped 12; count of bases not matched to a gene: 15. This CDR3 contains 15 residues.

The V gene is TRBV28, the J gene TRBJ2-3; 11 bases align to TRBD2. Losses at the gene ends were 4 bases for V and 8 bases for J; bases not matched to a gene: 11. This CDR3 comprises 16 residues. Germline CDR1 MDHEN, CDR2 SYDVKM. CDR3 nucleotides: TGTGCCAGCAGTTGGGCTAGCGGGAGGCCTCAGGGTACGCAGTATTTT. The encoded protein is CASSWASGRPQGTQYF.

The V gene is TRBV7-2, the J gene TRBJ1-1; no firm D call. The germline V and J ends were trimmed by 5 bases and 2 bases, with 12 bases remaining between them. Per the germline V gene, CDR1 is SGHTA and CDR2 is FQGNSA. This CDR3 is 14 amino acids long. CDR3 residues: CASSVGTGNTEAFF. CDR3 bases: TGTGCCAGCAGCGTCGGTACGGGCAACACTGAAGCTTTCTTT.

The chain combines TRBV6-2 or TRBV6-3 with TRBJ2-3, with 7 nucleotides matching TRBD2. Trimming took 5 bases from V and 6 from J; bases not matched to a gene: 17. Germline-derived CDR1 and CDR2 are MNHEY and SVGEGT. The CDR3 is made up of 17 amino acids. CDR3 in DNA: TGTGCCAGCAGTCCAACCCAACTAGCGCTTCGGGAGGATACGCAGTATTTT. Amino acids: CASSPTQLALREDTQYF.

The rearrangement links TRBV5-1 to TRBJ2-1, with 7 bases aligning to TRBD1. The CDR3 has 14 amino acids. Looked up from germline, CDR1 is SGHRS and CDR2 is YFSETQ. V lost 0 bases to trimming and J lost 5 bases; unmatched junction nucleotides: 2. The CDR3: CASSLGDRDNEQFF. CDR3 DNA sequence: TGCGCCAGCAGCTTGGGGGACAGAGACAATGAGCAGTTCTTC.

This clonotype came up a few times. This rearrangement joins TRBV29-1 to TRBJ2-1; tentative D call: TRBD2 (5 bases). This CDR3 spans 14 amino acids. The V gene lost 4 bases and the J gene lost 10 bases, with 20 bases spanning the gap. In germline, CDR1 is SQVTM, CDR2 ANQGSEA. The chain's CDR3 is CSVGESGSFGEQFF. DNA of the CDR3: TGCAGCGTTGGGGAAAGCGGTTCTTTCGGCGAGCAGTTCTTC.

CDR3 coding DNA: TGCAGTGCTAGAAGGACAGGGGGCATATCAGAGACCCAGTACTTC. Its protein is CSARRTGGISETQYF. V gene TRBV20-1 combines with J gene TRBJ2-5; TRBD1 matches 11 bases. This CDR3 is built from 15 residues. Germline CDR1 and CDR2: DFQATT and SNEGSKA (reference sequence). J lost 4 bases, V lost 2 bases, and 6 bases had no gene match.